These 19 T cell receptor beta chains originate from one sample sequenced in a study of blood T cell repertoires in COVID-19. Clones were read by immunoSEQ multiplex PCR, and TCRdb kept only the in-frame ones, dropping some. This sample carries approximately 490,000 clones, approximately 86% of them seen once, and the ten largest clones take around 7.9%. Sequencing was performed on PBMCs or T cells enriched from blood (not recorded which). The receptors come from a woman in her sixties or seventies who had recovered from COVID-19.

This chain uses TRBV5-5 with TRBJ2-3, with TRBD2 matching over 8 bases. Looked up from germline, CDR1 is SGHKS and CDR2 is YYEKEE (reference sequence). The CDR3 length is 14 residues. Trimming removed 3 bases from V and 2 bases from J; junction bases left unmatched: 2. In nucleotides, the CDR3 is TGTGCCAGCAGCTGGACTAGCCACACAGATACGCAGTATTTT. The encoded protein is CASSWTSHTDTQYF.

V gene TRBV11-2 combines with J gene TRBJ1-6, with no clear D. The V and J ends lost 3 bases and 7 bases respectively, with 4 bases between them. This CDR3 spans 12 amino acids. Germline V gene lookup returns CDR1 SGHAT and CDR2 FQNNGV. The CDR3 nucleotides are TGTGCCAGCAGCTTCCCAAATTCACCCCTCCACTTT. The encoded protein is CASSFPNSPLHF. Based on the CDR3 plus reference TRBV11-2 and TRBJ1-6, the full variable domain is EAGVAQSPRYKIIEKRQSVAFWCNPISGHATLYWYQQILGQGPKLLIQFQNNGVVDDSQLPKDRFSAERLKGVDSTLKIQPAKLEDSAVYLCASSFPNSPLHFGNGTRLTVT.

In this sample, this clone turned up once. The chain recombines TRBV18 with TRBJ1-3; D may be TRBD1 (6 bases). Trimming took 0 bases from V and 3 from J, leaving 15 bases between them. CDR1 is KGHSH and CDR2 is LQKENI in the germline V gene. The CDR3 spans 17 residues. In DNA, the CDR3 is TGTGCCAGCTCACCACCTGGCTGGGGGCGCGTTGGAAACACCATATATTTT. Its translation: CASSPPGWGRVGNTIYF.

The chain links TRBV5-4 to TRBJ2-3; 7 nucleotides align to TRBD1. This CDR3 has 14 amino acids. With 5 bases clipped from V and 3 bases from J, the junction kept 6 bases outside the gene matches. Germline V gene data show CDR1 as SGHNT and CDR2 as YYREEE (reference sequence). CDR3 loop: CASRGGEATDTQYF. The CDR3 bases are TGTGCCAGCAGAGGGGGCGAAGCAACAGATACGCAGTATTTT. The variable domain in full, with the rest retrieved from reference TRBV5-4 and TRBJ2-3, is ETGVTQSPTHLIKTRGQQVTLRCSSQSGHNTVSWYQQALGQGPQFIFQYYREEENGRGNFPPRFSGLQFPNYSSELNVNALELDDSALYLCASRGGEATDTQYFGPGTRLTVL.

This rearrangement joins TRBV5-1 to TRBJ1-5; 7 bases line up with TRBD1. The CDR3 consists of 16 residues. In germline, CDR1 is SGHRS, CDR2 YFSETQ. Losses at the gene ends were 0 bases for V and 3 bases for J; bases not matched to a gene: 6. In DNA form, the CDR3 reads TGCGCCAGCAGCTTGGTTCCGACAGGGAACAATCAGCCCCAGCATTTT. Its translation: CASSLVPTGNNQPQHF.

The gene calls are TRBV15 and TRBJ2-7; the D gene is possibly TRBD1 (6 bases). With 4 bases removed from V and 7 bases from J, the gap between germline ends came to 8 bases. The CDR3 consists of 11 residues. In germline, CDR1 is LNHNV, CDR2 YYDKDF (reference sequence). The CDR3 reads CATSTTGEQYV. The CDR3 coding sequence is TGTGCCACCAGCACAACAGGGGAGCAGTACGTC.

This clone was recorded once. The chain employs TRBV5-4 and TRBJ2-2; 9 bases agree with TRBD1. Trimming removed 5 bases from V and 1 base from J; junction bases left unmatched: 9. Germline V lookup: CDR1 SGHNT, CDR2 YYREEE (reference sequence). This CDR3 contains 17 residues. The CDR3 nucleotides read TGTGCCAGCAGAACTAAGCCGGGACAGGGGAACACCGGGGAGCTGTTTTTT. Translating gives CASRTKPGQGNTGELFF.

This clone was counted a single time. V usage is TRBV7-2 and J usage is TRBJ2-7, with D hard to call. V shed 0 bases and J shed 6 bases, with 9 bases lying between them. Germline-derived CDR1 and CDR2 are SGHTA and FQGNSA. The CDR3 consists of 13 residues. For the CDR3, the DNA is TGTGCCAGCAGCTTAGCCCAAAAATCCGAGCAGTACTTC. This codes for CASSLAQKSEQYF. The complete variable domain, with remaining parts taken from reference TRBV7-2 and TRBJ2-7, reads GAGVSQSPSNKVTEKGKDVELRCDPISGHTALYWYRQSLGQGLEFLIYFQGNSAPDKSGLPSDRFSAERTGGSVSTLTIQRTQQEDSAVYLCASSLAQKSEQYFGPGTRLTVT.

This chain connects TRBV7-2 to TRBJ2-2; TRBD1 might be the D (6 bases). Germline V gene sequence: CDR1 SGHTA, CDR2 FQGNSA. The CDR3 extends over 14 amino acids. Trimming removed 5 bases at V and 6 bases at J, with 13 bases between. CDR3 sequence: CASSRAAGAGELFF. CDR3 nucleotide sequence: TGTGCCAGCAGCCGGGCTGCAGGGGCCGGGGAGCTGTTTTTT.

This chain connects TRBV2 to TRBJ2-2; the match to TRBD2 covers 7 bases. V lost 8 bases to trimming and J lost 4 bases; unmatched junction nucleotides: 4. From germline, CDR1 is SNHLY and CDR2 FYNNEI. This CDR3 has 13 amino acids. The CDR3 here is CASGGELTGELFF. The CDR3 region has the DNA TGTGCCAGCGGGGGGGAACTCACCGGGGAGCTGTTTTTT. Variable domain in full (rest from reference TRBV2 and TRBJ2-2): EPEVTQTPSHQVTQMGQEVILRCVPISNHLYFYWYRQILGQKVEFLVSFYNNEISEKSEIFDDQFSVERPDGSNFTLKIRSTKLEDSAMYFCASGGELTGELFFGEGSRLTVL.

This chain joins TRBV6-5 and TRBJ1-2, with a possible D match to TRBD1 (6 bases). The CDR3 has 16 residues. Per germline, CDR1 MNHEY and CDR2 SVGAGI. V dropped 0 bases and J dropped 4 bases, with 15 bases sitting between them. The CDR3 DNA follows: TGTGCCAGCAGTTACTCGAAAGGGCAGGGGATCTATGGCTACACCTTC. Protein product: CASSYSKGQGIYGYTF.

V is TRBV9 and J is TRBJ2-3; 13 nucleotides line up with TRBD2. This CDR3 is 16 amino acids long. The germline V gene has CDR1 SGDLS and CDR2 YYNGEE. V gave up 3 bases and J gave up 1 base; unmatched junction bases: 2. The CDR3 DNA reads TGTGCCAGCAGCGCCGGACTAGCGGGGGGCACAGATACGCAGTATTTT. Translation: CASSAGLAGGTDTQYF.

V usage is TRBV5-1 and J usage is TRBJ2-5, with TRBD2 identical over 7 bases. CDR1 is SGHRS and CDR2 is YFSETQ in the germline V gene. The CDR3 runs 16 residues. V shed 0 bases, J shed 5 bases, and the junction held 10 bases outside the gene matches. CDR3: CASSLDVLAPRETQYF. The DNA of the CDR3 is TGCGCCAGCAGCTTGGATGTACTAGCGCCACGGGAGACCCAGTACTTC.

This clone was detected a few times. The V and J genes are TRBV5-1 and TRBJ2-1; TRBD2 matches 7 bases. V trimming: 0 bases; J trimming: 9 bases; junction bases outside the gene matches: 9. Germline values: CDR1 SGHRS, CDR2 YFSETQ. The CDR3 length is 15 residues. The CDR3 DNA reads as TGCGCCAGCAGCTTGGCCCCGGGGGGAGAGGGTGAGCAGTTCTTC. Its translation: CASSLAPGGEGEQFF.

The chain recombines TRBV2 with TRBJ2-3; 14 bases are shared with TRBD2. The CDR3 loop spans 14 amino acids. Trimming cost V 9 bases and J 4 bases; bases outside gene matches: 3. Germline lookup yields CDR1 SNHLY and CDR2 FYNNEI. CDR3 protein: CARGLAGAPDTQYF. Written as DNA, the CDR3 is TGTGCCAGGGGACTAGCGGGGGCCCCAGATACGCAGTATTTT.

To note about this clone: Other DNA sequences in the sample encode the same CDR3. The chain employs TRBV18 and TRBJ1-2; 8 bases fit TRBD1. In germline, CDR1 is KGHSH, CDR2 LQKENI. The CDR3 totals 13 residues. Losses at the gene ends were 3 bases for V and 3 bases for J; bases not matched to a gene: 0. The DNA for the CDR3 is TGTGCCAGCTCACCGGGACAGGACTATGGCTACACCTTC. Translated: CASSPGQDYGYTF.

This chain links TRBV6-5 with TRBJ2-7, with D possibly TRBD1 on 6 matching bases. The germline CDR1 and CDR2 sequences are MNHEY and SVGAGI. The CDR3 consists of 12 residues. V was cut by 10 bases and J by 4 bases, with 14 bases left in between. This CDR3 reads CATTGHLYEQYV. DNA for the CDR3: TGTGCCACCACGGGACACTTATACGAGCAGTACGTC.

Here the CDR3 DNA reads TGTGCCAGCACCACAGGGGCAGGGCAGCCCCAGCATTTT. It yields the protein CASTTGAGQPQHF. V gene TRBV5-6 combines with J gene TRBJ1-5; 7 bases agree with TRBD1. V gave up 6 bases and J gave up 7 bases; unmatched junction bases: 7. CDR1 SGHDT and CDR2 YYEEEE come from the germline V gene. The CDR3 has 13 residues.

The rearrangement uses TRBV6-5 and TRBJ1-1; possible D gene TRBD1, 6 bases. Germline values: CDR1 MNHEY, CDR2 SVGAGI. The CDR3 contains 15 residues. V lost 5 bases and J lost 3, with 16 bases in between. The CDR3 DNA is TGTGCCAGCAGTAGCACAGGGTTGGGGGACACTGAAGCTTTCTTT. Protein: CASSSTGLGDTEAFF.